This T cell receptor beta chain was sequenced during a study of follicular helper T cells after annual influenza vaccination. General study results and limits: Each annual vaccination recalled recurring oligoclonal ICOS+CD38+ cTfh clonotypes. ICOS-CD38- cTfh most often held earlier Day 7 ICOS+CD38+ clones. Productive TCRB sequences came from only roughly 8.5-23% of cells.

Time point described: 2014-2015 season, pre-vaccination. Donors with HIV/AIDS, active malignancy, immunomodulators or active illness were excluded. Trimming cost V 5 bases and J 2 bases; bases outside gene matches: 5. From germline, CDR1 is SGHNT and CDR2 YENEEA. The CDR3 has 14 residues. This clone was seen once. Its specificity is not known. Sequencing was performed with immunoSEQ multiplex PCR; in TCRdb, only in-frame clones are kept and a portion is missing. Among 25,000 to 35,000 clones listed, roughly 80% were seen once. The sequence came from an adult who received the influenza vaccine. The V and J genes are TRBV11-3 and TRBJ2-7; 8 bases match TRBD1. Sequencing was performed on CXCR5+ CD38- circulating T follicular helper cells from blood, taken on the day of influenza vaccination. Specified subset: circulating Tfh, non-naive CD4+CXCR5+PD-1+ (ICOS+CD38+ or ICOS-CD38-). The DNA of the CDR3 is TGTGCCAGCAGCCCAGGACAGGGACCCTACGAGCAGTACTTC. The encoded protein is CASSPGQGPYEQYF.